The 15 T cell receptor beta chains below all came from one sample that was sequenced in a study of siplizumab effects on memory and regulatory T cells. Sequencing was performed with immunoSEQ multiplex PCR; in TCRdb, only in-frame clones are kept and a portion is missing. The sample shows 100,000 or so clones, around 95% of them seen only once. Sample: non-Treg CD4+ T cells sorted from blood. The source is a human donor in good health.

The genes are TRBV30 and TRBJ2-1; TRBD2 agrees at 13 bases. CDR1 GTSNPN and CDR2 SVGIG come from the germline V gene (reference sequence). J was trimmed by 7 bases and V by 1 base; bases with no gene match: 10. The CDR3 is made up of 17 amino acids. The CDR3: CAWSASRTSGGINEQFF. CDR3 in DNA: TGTGCCTGGAGTGCGTCTAGGACTAGCGGGGGTATTAATGAGCAGTTCTTC.

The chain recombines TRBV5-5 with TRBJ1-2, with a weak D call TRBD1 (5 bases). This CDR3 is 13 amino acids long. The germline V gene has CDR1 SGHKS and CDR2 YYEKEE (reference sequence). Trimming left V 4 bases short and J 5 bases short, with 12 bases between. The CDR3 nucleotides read TGTGCCAGCAGCAACGTCAGGGAGTATGGCTACACCTTC. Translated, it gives CASSNVREYGYTF.

CDR3 region: CASSQRAGDLNQPQHF. The CDR3 DNA reads as TGTGCCAGTAGTCAACGTGCCGGGGACCTCAATCAGCCCCAGCATTTT. This sequence joins TRBV19 and TRBJ1-5; D possibly corresponds to TRBD1 (5 bases). Germline CDR1 and CDR2: LNHDA and SQIVND (reference sequence). The CDR3 sequence is 16 residues long. Between the trimmed V and J ends, which lost 5 bases and 3 bases, there was a span of 17 bases.

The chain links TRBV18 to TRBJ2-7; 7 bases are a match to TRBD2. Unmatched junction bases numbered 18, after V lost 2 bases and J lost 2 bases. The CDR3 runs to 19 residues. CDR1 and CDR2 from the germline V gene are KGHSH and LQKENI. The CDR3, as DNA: TGTGCCAGCTCACCAAACGGGGGGAACCCAGGGTATGGTACCTACGAGCAGTACTTC. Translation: CASSPNGGNPGYGTYEQYF.

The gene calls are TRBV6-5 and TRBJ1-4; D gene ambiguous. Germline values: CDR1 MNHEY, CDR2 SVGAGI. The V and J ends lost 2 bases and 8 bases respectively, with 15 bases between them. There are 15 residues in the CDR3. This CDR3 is CASSYLQAGREKLFF. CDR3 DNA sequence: TGTGCCAGCAGTTACCTCCAGGCCGGAAGGGAAAAACTGTTTTTT.

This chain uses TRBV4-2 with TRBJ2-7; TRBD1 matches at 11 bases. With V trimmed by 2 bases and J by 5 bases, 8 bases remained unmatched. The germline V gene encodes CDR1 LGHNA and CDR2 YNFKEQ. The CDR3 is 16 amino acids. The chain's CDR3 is CASSQPPGTGGNEQYF. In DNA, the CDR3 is TGTGCCAGCAGCCAACCTCCCGGGACAGGGGGAAACGAGCAGTACTTC.

DNA for the CDR3: TGTGCCAGCAGCAAGGGGGGAGTGTCCTACGAGCAGTACTTC. Translated: CASSKGGVSYEQYF. The rearrangement links TRBV28 to TRBJ2-7; either TRBD1 or TRBD2 may supply D (6 bases each). Germline assignment: CDR1 MDHEN and CDR2 SYDVKM. This CDR3 has 14 amino acids. V was cut by 6 bases and J by 1 base, with 13 bases left in between. The full variable domain, rest sourced from reference TRBV28 and TRBJ2-7, is DVKVTQSSRYLVKRTGEKVFLECVQDMDHENMFWYRQDPGLGLRLIYFSYDVKMKEKGDIPEGYSVSREKKERFSLILESASTNQTSMYLCASSKGGVSYEQYFGPGTRLTVT.

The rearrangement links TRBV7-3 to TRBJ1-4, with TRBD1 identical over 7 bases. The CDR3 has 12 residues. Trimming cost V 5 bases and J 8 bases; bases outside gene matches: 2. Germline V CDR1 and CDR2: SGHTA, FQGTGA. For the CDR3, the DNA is TGTGCCAGCAGCCAGACAGGGGAAAAACTGTTTTTT. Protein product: CASSQTGEKLFF. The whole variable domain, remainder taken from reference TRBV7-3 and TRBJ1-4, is GAGVSQTPSNKVTEKGKYVELRCDPISGHTALYWYRQSLGQGPEFLIYFQGTGAADDSGLPNDRFFAVRPEGSVSTLKIQRTERGDSAVYLCASSQTGEKLFFGSGTQLSVL.

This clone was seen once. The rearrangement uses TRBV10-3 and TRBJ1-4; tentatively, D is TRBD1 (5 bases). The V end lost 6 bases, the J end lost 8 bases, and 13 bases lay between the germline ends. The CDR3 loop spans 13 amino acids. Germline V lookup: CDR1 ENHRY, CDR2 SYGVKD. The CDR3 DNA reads TGTGCCATCAGCCAGACAGCATCGGAAAAACTGTTTTTT. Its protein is CAISQTASEKLFF.

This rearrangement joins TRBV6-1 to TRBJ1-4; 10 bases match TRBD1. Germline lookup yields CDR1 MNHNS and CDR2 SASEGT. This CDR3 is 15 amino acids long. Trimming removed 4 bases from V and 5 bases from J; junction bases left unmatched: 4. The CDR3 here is CASSAVDRGNEKLFF. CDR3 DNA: TGTGCCAGCAGTGCGGTGGACAGGGGGAATGAAAAACTGTTTTTT.

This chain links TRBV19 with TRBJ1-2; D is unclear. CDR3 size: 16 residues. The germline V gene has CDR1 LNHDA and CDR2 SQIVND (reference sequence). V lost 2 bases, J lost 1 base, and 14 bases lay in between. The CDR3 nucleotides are TGTGCCAGTAGTATATTGCCCGGAACGGGTAACTATGGCTACACCTTC. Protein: CASSILPGTGNYGYTF.

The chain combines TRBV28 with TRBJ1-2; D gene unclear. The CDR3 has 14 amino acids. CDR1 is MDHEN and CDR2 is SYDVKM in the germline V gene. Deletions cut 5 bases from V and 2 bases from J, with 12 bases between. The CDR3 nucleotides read TGTGCCAGCAGTGATGGTGGAGCGAACTATGGCTACACCTTC. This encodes CASSDGGANYGYTF.

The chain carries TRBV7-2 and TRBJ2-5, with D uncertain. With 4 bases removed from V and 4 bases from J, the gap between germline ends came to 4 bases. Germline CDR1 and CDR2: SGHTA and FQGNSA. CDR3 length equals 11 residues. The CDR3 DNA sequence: TGTGCCAGCAGCTGGAGAGAGACCCAGTACTTC. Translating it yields CASSWRETQYF. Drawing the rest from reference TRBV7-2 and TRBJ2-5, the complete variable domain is GAGVSQSPSNKVTEKGKDVELRCDPISGHTALYWYRQSLGQGLEFLIYFQGNSAPDKSGLPSDRFSAERTGGSVSTLTIQRTQQEDSAVYLCASSWRETQYFGPGTRLLVL.

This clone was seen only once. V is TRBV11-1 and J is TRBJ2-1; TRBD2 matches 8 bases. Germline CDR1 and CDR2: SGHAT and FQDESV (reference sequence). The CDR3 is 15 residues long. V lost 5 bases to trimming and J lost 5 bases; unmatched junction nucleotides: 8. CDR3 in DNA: TGTGCCAGCAGCCTCCCGGGACTAGGAGACAATGAGCAGTTCTTC. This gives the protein CASSLPGLGDNEQFF.

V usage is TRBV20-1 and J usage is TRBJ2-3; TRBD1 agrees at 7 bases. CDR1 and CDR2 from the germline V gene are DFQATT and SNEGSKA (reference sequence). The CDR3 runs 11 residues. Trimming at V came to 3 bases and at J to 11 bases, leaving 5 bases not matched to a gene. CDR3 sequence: CSARRGLEQYF. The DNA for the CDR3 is TGCAGTGCTAGGAGGGGGCTTGAGCAGTATTTT.